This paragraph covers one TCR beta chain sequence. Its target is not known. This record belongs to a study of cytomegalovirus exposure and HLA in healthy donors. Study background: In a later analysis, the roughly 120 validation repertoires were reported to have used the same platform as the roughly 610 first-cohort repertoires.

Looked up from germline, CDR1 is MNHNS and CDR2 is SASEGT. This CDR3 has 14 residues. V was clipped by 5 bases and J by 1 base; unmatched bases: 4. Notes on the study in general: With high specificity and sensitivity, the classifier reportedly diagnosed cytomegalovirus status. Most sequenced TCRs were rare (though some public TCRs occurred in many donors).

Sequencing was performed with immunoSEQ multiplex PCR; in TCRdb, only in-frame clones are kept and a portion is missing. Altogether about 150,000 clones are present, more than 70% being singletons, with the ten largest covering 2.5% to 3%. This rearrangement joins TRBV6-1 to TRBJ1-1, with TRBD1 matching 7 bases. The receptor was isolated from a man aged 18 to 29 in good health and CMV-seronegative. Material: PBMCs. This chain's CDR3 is CASSQRTGNTEAFF. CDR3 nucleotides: TGTGCCAGCAGTCAACGGACAGGGAACACTGAAGCTTTCTTT.